This T cell receptor beta chain is from a study of cytotoxic CD8 clonotypes in ibrutinib-treated CLL (dated by TCRdb to about 2021). Turning to the overall study: In this cohort, approximately 15 patients were treatment-naive and roughly 10 were relapsed/refractory, while about 17 had unmutated IGHV. Cryopreserved peripheral blood mononuclear cells were obtained prior to treatment, at the time of response, and at either disease progression or sustained remission. Responses were partial in about 25 patients and complete in 2; after median approximately 67 months follow-up, approximately 15 stayed in remission and approximately 12 progressed. Samples at response were collected after a median of 12 months of treatment, with a range of about 6 to 36 months. Longitudinal samples were obtainable from about 30% of the roughly 86 participants in the trial. An average of 255,043 productive templates and 80,000 to 100,000 productive rearrangements was obtained per sample. Every remission and progressive disease sample was obtained while ibrutinib was still being received by the patients.

The intended sense of this specimen's time point label: approximately eleven months on ibrutinib. Roughly 2 micrograms of genomic DNA were extracted from cryopreserved PBMCs for TCR beta library preparation. Longitudinal blood samples from CLL patients on ibrutinib monotherapy were analyzed using high-throughput TCR beta sequencing. The patients were enrolled in a single-center, open-label phase 2 trial of ibrutinib monotherapy. Clipping removes 5 bases from V and 6 bases from J, with 12 as the unmatched junction base count. Reading from cysteine to phenylalanine, the CDR3 counts 18 amino acids. Only the CDR3 portion is preserved as DNA: 54 bases, with reading frame beginning at the first base. From a lookup of the germline V gene, CDR1 and CDR2 are SGHAT and FQNNGV. On a MiSeq, deep resolution sequencing aimed for a depth between 1 in 1 million and 1 in 200,000 T cells, with each clonotype covered approximately 10x on average. The immunoSEQ hsTCRB Kit was used to generate TCR beta libraries. The authors' pipeline ran thus. The data were analyzed with ImmunoSEQ Analyzer and ImmunoSEQ Data Assistant, and V, D and J gene assignments followed IMGT definitions. Clonality, with values ranging from 0 to 1, was calculated as one minus the normalized Shannon entropy of productive rearrangement frequencies. Only overrepresented clonotypes making up at least 0.05% of each patient's repertoire were included in the public clonotype analysis. Repertoires from about a dozen age-matched healthy donors in immuneACCESS were used as clonality controls. Drawn from immuneACCESS, this table holds only the in-frame rearrangements with V and J called that TCRdb kept. Clones are partly lost; checked studies trace under half to an unresolved V gene and leave the rest unexplained. V and J calls and clone size follow that table, whereas D and trimming were derived from the DNA. This sample gives about 140,000 clones in total; 80% to 95% of them show up just once. Jointly, the top ten make up approximately 10% of the sample.

This clone is a singleton in its sample. Its antigen is unknown. Base qualities are missing; no much larger clone stands one base away. Overall results and qualifications from the work: Lymph node repertoires were not examined, and the timing of sampling was not matched between patients in sustained remission and those whose disease progressed. Clonality rose at ibrutinib response, remained stable during sustained remission, and dropped back toward baseline at progression. Baseline clonality exceeded that of age-matched healthy donors and correlated strongly with circulating CD8+ T-cell counts. Public clonotypes were rare and either contracted or stayed stable during treatment, and the rise in clonality at ibrutinib response reflected the expansion of private clonotypes.

The chain employs TRBV11-2 and TRBJ2-1, with 14 central nucleotides matching TRBD2. The input for sequencing was PBMCs, taken after 12 months of ibrutinib treatment. This receptor was obtained from a human donor with chronic lymphocytic leukemia. Here is the DNA: TGTGCCAGCAGCCTAGGGACTAGCGGGAGTTGGAAAGGCAATGAGCAGTTCTTC. Protein translation: CASSLGTSGSWKGNEQFF.